Below, 29 T cell receptor beta chains from the same sample are listed, as sequenced in a study of blood T cell repertoires in COVID-19. Data came from immunoSEQ multiplex PCR; TCRdb stores just in-frame clones and leaves some out. The data hold around 99,000 clones, with 90% observed a single time. The sample consisted of peripheral blood. The receptors were sampled from a man aged 50-59 years with acute or convalescent COVID-19.

The chain has TRBV30 and TRBJ2-6; a weak D match, TRBD1 (6 bases). Per the germline V gene, CDR1 is GTSNPN and CDR2 is SVGIG (reference sequence). The germline V and J ends were trimmed by 5 bases and 0 bases, with 11 bases remaining between them. CDR3 size: 15 residues. CDR3 nucleotides: TGTGCCTGGGCCCGCAGGGGCTCTGGGGCCAACGTCCTGACTTTC. This translates into CAWARRGSGANVLTF.

The genes are TRBV30 and TRBJ1-2; 7 nucleotides line up with TRBD1. The CDR3 loop spans 14 amino acids. Losses at the gene ends were 3 bases for V and 4 bases for J; bases not matched to a gene: 8. The germline CDR1 and CDR2 sequences are GTSNPN and SVGIG (reference sequence). In DNA, the CDR3 is TGTGCCTGGAGCGTCGGGGCAGGGGGCTATGGCTACACCTTC. Amino acid sequence: CAWSVGAGGYGYTF.

The chain carries TRBV3-1 (or the pseudogene TRBV3-2) and TRBJ1-1, with 8 nucleotides matching TRBD1. The CDR3 length is 17 residues. Looked up from germline, CDR1 is LGHDT and CDR2 is YNNKEL (reference sequence). V lost 2 bases, J lost 6 bases, and 14 bases stayed unmatched. The CDR3 loop reads CASSQRGWGGQGSEAFF. CDR3 DNA: TGTGCCAGCAGCCAAAGGGGCTGGGGAGGACAGGGATCTGAAGCTTTCTTT.

The V call is TRBV6-2 or TRBV6-3, the J call TRBJ1-5, with TRBD1 matching over 7 bases. The germline gives CDR1 MNHEY, CDR2 SVGEGT. J lost 7 bases, V lost 5 bases, and 14 bases had no gene match. The CDR3 is 16 residues long. The CDR3 spells CASSNKDRLGRQPQHF. The CDR3 DNA sequence: TGTGCCAGCAGTAACAAGGACAGGCTTGGTCGGCAGCCCCAGCATTTT.

The chain has TRBV19 and TRBJ1-5; 9 bases match TRBD1. V lost 3 bases to trimming and J lost 0 bases; unmatched junction nucleotides: 3. The germline gives CDR1 LNHDA, CDR2 SQIVND (reference sequence). This CDR3 contains 16 residues. In DNA form, the CDR3 reads TGTGCCAGTAGTATCGGGACAGGGACTAGCAATCAGCCCCAGCATTTT. This gives the protein CASSIGTGTSNQPQHF.

The rearrangement joins TRBV2 to TRBJ1-1, with D possibly TRBD1 on 5 matching bases. The V and J ends lost 1 base and 4 bases respectively, with 16 bases between them. CDR1 and CDR2 (germline): SNHLY, FYNNEI. The CDR3 extends over 16 amino acids. The CDR3 DNA sequence: TGTGCCAGCAGTGAAGTTCGGGGGGTGAGTGGCACTGAAGCTTTCTTT. It is translated as CASSEVRGVSGTEAFF. The variable domain in full, with the rest retrieved from reference TRBV2 and TRBJ1-1, is EPEVTQTPSHQVTQMGQEVILRCVPISNHLYFYWYRQILGQKVEFLVSFYNNEISEKSEIFDDQFSVERPDGSNFTLKIRSTKLEDSAMYFCASSEVRGVSGTEAFFGQGTRLTVV.

This chain connects TRBV24-1 to TRBJ2-1; 9 nucleotides agree with TRBD1. In germline, CDR1 is KGHDR, CDR2 SFDVKD. CDR3 length: 17 residues. V was clipped by 5 bases and J by 5 bases; unmatched bases: 12. CDR3 protein: CATSGGTRDRANNEQFF. CDR3 nucleotides: TGTGCCACCAGTGGAGGCACCCGGGACAGGGCGAACAATGAGCAGTTCTTC.

The chain is built from TRBV5-1 and TRBJ2-7; the match to TRBD2 covers 14 bases. Trimming took 4 bases from V and 4 from J; bases not matched to a gene: 4. The germline V gene has CDR1 SGHRS and CDR2 YFSETQ. The CDR3 totals 15 residues. In nucleotides, the CDR3 is TGCGCCAGCAGCGTGGGACTAGCGGGAGCGTACGAGCAGTACTTC. It specifies CASSVGLAGAYEQYF.

The V call is TRBV12-5, the J call TRBJ1-2; TRBD1 might be the D (5 bases). The ends were cut back, 2 bases at V and 4 bases at J, with 17 bases in the middle. Per germline, CDR1 LGHNT and CDR2 FRNRAP. The CDR3 has 16 residues. CDR3 DNA sequence: TGTGCTAGTGGTTTGTGGGGGGGTTGGGCATTCTATGGCTACACCTTC. Amino acids: CASGLWGGWAFYGYTF. Variable domain in full (rest from reference TRBV12-5 and TRBJ1-2): DARVTQTPRHKVTEMGQEVTMRCQPILGHNTVFWYRQTMMQGLELLAYFRNRAPLDDSGMPKDRFSAEMPDATLATLKIQPSEPRDSAVYFCASGLWGGWAFYGYTFGSGTRLTVV.

The chain links TRBV10-2 to TRBJ2-1; TRBD2 matches at 7 bases. This CDR3 has 16 residues. The J segment lost 3 bases and the V segment lost 4 bases, leaving 9 bases of the junction unmatched. Germline values: CDR1 WSHSY, CDR2 SAAADI. CDR3 sequence: CASSGPQGGNYNEQFF. The CDR3 DNA follows: TGCGCCAGCAGTGGCCCCCAGGGAGGGAACTACAATGAGCAGTTCTTC.

The gene calls are TRBV6-5 and TRBJ2-7; a possible D gene is TRBD2 (5 bases). The CDR3 has 12 amino acids. Trimming shortened V by 10 bases and J by 0 bases, and 10 bases separated the two germline ends. Germline lookup yields CDR1 MNHEY and CDR2 SVGAGI. The CDR3 DNA sequence: TGTGCCATCCGACGGGACTCCTACGAGCAGTACTTC. This encodes CAIRRDSYEQYF.

Notes on this clone: In the same sample, other DNA sequences code for this CDR3. The chain carries TRBV19 and TRBJ2-1, with 10 bases identical to TRBD2. The CDR3 runs 17 residues. J gave up 0 bases and V 5 bases, and 7 bases lay outside the gene matches. The germline V gene has CDR1 LNHDA and CDR2 SQIVND (reference sequence). The CDR3 DNA reads as TGTGCCAGTAGTCCCCGGACTAGCGGTTCCTCCTACAATGAGCAGTTCTTC. This sequence encodes CASSPRTSGSSYNEQFF.

The rearrangement links TRBV5-1 to TRBJ1-2, with D unclear. The CDR3 is 12 residues long. Trimming took 0 bases from V and 8 from J, leaving 8 bases between them. The germline gives CDR1 SGHRS, CDR2 YFSETQ. DNA of the CDR3: TGCGCCAGCAGCTTGGCCGGGAAAGGCTACACCTTC. Its translation: CASSLAGKGYTF. The full variable domain, rest sourced from reference TRBV5-1 and TRBJ1-2, is KAGVTQTPRYLIKTRGQQVTLSCSPISGHRSVSWYQQTPGQGLQFLFEYFSETQRNKGNFPGRFSGRQFSNSRSEMNVSTLELGDSALYLCASSLAGKGYTFGSGTRLTVV.

This rearrangement joins TRBV6-5 to TRBJ1-1; perhaps TRBD1 as D (6 bases). The CDR3 runs 13 residues. The V end was cut by 5 bases, the J end by 5 bases, with 12 bases between. The germline CDR1 and CDR2 sequences are MNHEY and SVGAGI. Here the CDR3 DNA reads TGTGCCAGCAGTCACAGGGAGGGGACTGAAGCTTTCTTT. Protein: CASSHREGTEAFF.

The CDR3 region is CASSLVDRVTYEQYF. CDR3 coding DNA: TGTGCCAGCAGCTTGGTAGACAGGGTTACCTACGAGCAGTACTTC. The chain carries TRBV5-4 and TRBJ2-7; 7 bases fit TRBD1. Per germline, CDR1 SGHNT and CDR2 YYREEE (reference sequence). Unmatched junction bases numbered 5, after V lost 0 bases and J lost 2 bases. CDR3 length: 15 residues.

This chain connects TRBV30 to TRBJ2-1, with a possible D match to TRBD1 (5 bases). The V end was cut by 1 base, the J end by 0 bases, with 10 bases between. The CDR3 runs 15 residues. The germline V gene encodes CDR1 GTSNPN and CDR2 SVGIG (reference sequence). The CDR3 reads CAWSGQSGSYNEQFF. In DNA form, the CDR3 reads TGTGCCTGGAGTGGACAGTCAGGCTCCTACAATGAGCAGTTCTTC. The whole variable domain, remainder taken from reference TRBV30 and TRBJ2-1, is SQTIHQWPATLVQPVGSPLSLECTVEGTSNPNLYWYRQAAGRGLQLLFYSVGIGQISSEVPQNLSASRPQDRQFILSSKKLLLSDSGFYLCAWSGQSGSYNEQFFGPGTRLTVL.

The V gene is TRBV24-1, the J gene TRBJ1-5, with 11 bases that match TRBD1. The CDR3 length is 15 residues. Unmatched junction bases numbered 2, after V lost 2 bases and J lost 6 bases. CDR1 and CDR2 (germline): KGHDR, SFDVKD. CDR3 region: CATSDSGTGGQPQHF. CDR3 coding DNA: TGTGCCACCAGTGATTCCGGGACAGGGGGTCAGCCCCAGCATTTT.

This chain uses TRBV3-1 (or the pseudogene TRBV3-2) with TRBJ2-1; TRBD2 matches at 14 bases. Germline V gene lookup returns CDR1 LGHDT and CDR2 YNNKEL (reference sequence). The CDR3 has 17 residues. The V gene end was trimmed by 4 bases and the J gene end by 8 bases; junction bases not matched to a gene: 10. The CDR3 reads CASSLLSGLAGGYEQFF. CDR3 bases: TGTGCCAGCAGCCTACTTTCTGGACTAGCGGGAGGTTATGAGCAGTTCTTC.

V gene TRBV21-1 combines with J gene TRBJ2-3; whether TRBD2, the table's D call, matches the DNA was not checked. TRBV21-1 is a listed pseudogene. The CDR3 runs to 13 residues. The CDR3 is CASGRGGTDTQYF. The DNA for the CDR3 is TGTGCCAGCGGGCGGGGGGGCACAGATACGCAGTATTTT.

The V call is TRBV5-5, the J call TRBJ2-7; 10 bases match TRBD2. Germline CDR1 is SGHKS and CDR2 is YYEKEE (reference sequence). This CDR3 comprises 14 residues. The V segment lost 4 bases and the J segment 1 base; nucleotides outside the gene matches: 2. CDR3 sequence (DNA): TGTGCCAGCAGCGAACTAGCGGGGTCCTACGAGCAGTACTTC. This codes for CASSELAGSYEQYF.

The chain links TRBV14 to TRBJ2-1; 13 bases map to TRBD2. The CDR3 loop spans 17 amino acids. CDR1 is SGHDN and CDR2 is FVKESK in the germline V gene. J gave up 7 bases and V 4 bases, and 10 bases lay outside the gene matches. The CDR3 region is CASSLPLLAGGRNEQFF. As DNA, the CDR3 is TGTGCCAGCAGCCTGCCCTTACTAGCGGGAGGGAGGAATGAGCAGTTCTTC.

This sequence joins TRBV7-9 and TRBJ2-5; D is perhaps TRBD1 (5 bases). CDR1 SEHNR and CDR2 FQNEAQ come from the germline V gene (reference sequence). The CDR3 runs to 15 residues. V was pared by 2 bases and J by 2 bases, with 12 bases between. The DNA of the CDR3 is TGTGCCAGCAGCTTAAGTCAGGGTGTGCAAGAGACCCAGTACTTC. Residues: CASSLSQGVQETQYF.

This clone showed up just once. The chain combines TRBV10-2 with TRBJ1-5, with a tentative D call TRBD1 (5 bases). Germline CDR1 WSHSY, CDR2 SAAADI. The V end was cut by 8 bases, the J end by 4 bases, with 12 bases between. The length of the CDR3 is 13 residues. This CDR3 is CASCPRGNQPQHF. The CDR3 bases are TGCGCCAGCTGCCCTAGGGGTAATCAGCCCCAGCATTTT.

The chain combines TRBV4-1 with TRBJ2-1; 10 bases are a match to TRBD1. V lost 0 bases, J lost 7 bases, and 15 bases stayed unmatched. Germline lookup yields CDR1 MGHRA and CDR2 YSYEKL. The CDR3 spans 19 residues. The CDR3 sequence: CASSQDTSATGGLGNEQFF. The CDR3 DNA sequence: TGCGCCAGCAGCCAAGATACATCAGCGACAGGGGGCTTAGGAAATGAGCAGTTCTTC.

The V and J genes are TRBV4-2 and TRBJ2-7; TRBD2 might be the D (7 bases). The germline V and J ends were trimmed by 4 bases and 4 bases, with 17 bases remaining between them. The CDR3 is 15 residues long. The germline CDR1 and CDR2 sequences are LGHNA and YNFKEQ. DNA of the CDR3: TGTGCCAGCAGCCGGGAGGGGGGGGAGTCTTACGAGCAGTACTTC. Its protein product is CASSREGGESYEQYF.

The chain combines TRBV6-5 with TRBJ2-7, with 7 bases fitting TRBD1. The CDR3 has 15 residues. The V gene end was trimmed by 2 bases and the J gene end by 2 bases; junction bases not matched to a gene: 6. Germline V gene sequence: CDR1 MNHEY, CDR2 SVGAGI. The CDR3 region is CASSYTEGGTYEQYF. Written as DNA, the CDR3 is TGTGCCAGCAGTTACACTGAAGGGGGCACCTACGAGCAGTACTTC.

The chain joins TRBV18 to TRBJ2-5; 11 nucleotides match TRBD2. The V segment lost 6 bases and the J segment 2 bases; nucleotides outside the gene matches: 5. CDR1 is KGHSH and CDR2 is LQKENI in the germline V gene. The CDR3 totals 15 residues. In nucleotides, the CDR3 is TGTGCCAGCTCGGGGGGACTAGCGGAACAAGAGACCCAGTACTTC. Translation gives CASSGGLAEQETQYF.

J is TRBJ1-3 and V is TRBV5-1; tentatively, D is TRBD1 (5 bases). Per the germline V gene, CDR1 is SGHRS and CDR2 is YFSETQ. Trimming pared 4 bases from V and 1 base from J, leaving 6 bases between. There are 13 residues in the CDR3. The DNA of the CDR3 is TGCGCCAGCAGCCCAGGGTCTGGAAACACCATATATTTT. Translated: CASSPGSGNTIYF.

In its sample, this clone was seen once. V gene TRBV7-9 combines with J gene TRBJ1-6; 7 nucleotides align to TRBD1. Germline V gene lookup returns CDR1 SEHNR and CDR2 FQNEAQ (reference sequence). With V trimmed by 1 base and J by 5 bases, 2 bases remained unmatched. The CDR3 has 15 amino acids. The CDR3 here is CASSLGRGNNSPLHF. CDR3 DNA sequence: TGTGCCAGCAGCTTAGGCAGGGGGAATAATTCACCCCTCCACTTT.